This T cell receptor (beta chain) was captured by sequencing in a study of T-cell memory formation after mild COVID-19. Study at large: TCR clusters showed largely donor specificity.

Comments on this clonotype: Its antigen remains unknown.

In germline, CDR1 is LGHNT, CDR2 FRNRAP. The CDR3 runs to 14 residues. Deletions cut 6 bases from V and 8 bases from J, with 14 bases between. Notes on the study in general: Clones contracting over day 15 to 85 were CD4/CD8 balanced, with later expanders leaning CD4+.

Sample barcodes and UMIs were carried by the TCR alpha and TCR beta cDNA libraries that 5'RACE generated with constant-segment primers. TCRdb reprocessed the 5' RACE reads with MiXCR, giving one entry per CDR3 protein. The repertoire has 400,000 to 500,000 distinct CDR3 sequences, roughly 18% of them found once; the top ten carry 20% to 25%. Sequencing was done on a sample of PBMCs or a T cell subset sorted from them (not recorded which). This TCR was recovered from a man younger than 30 who had mild COVID-19 (a few samples of this study predate the infection). Cell type and time point are not known. The chain combines TRBV12-5 with TRBJ1-6; D is unresolved. CDR3 amino acids: CASGGVPHYSPLHF. CDR3 nucleotide sequence: TGTGCTAGTGGGGGAGTACCCCACTATTCACCCCTCCACTTT.